The T cell receptor beta chain described here comes from a study of CD8+CD57+ T cells in acquired aplastic anemia. Study background: Sorted CD4+ and CD8+ cells gave an average of 3.2 ug of DNA. The study obtained about 10 million reads on average for CD4+ cells from healthy donors.

CDR3 and TCR beta VDJ profiling relied on a genomic DNA template. Via MiXCR, TCRdb re-called the reads, giving one row per CDR3 protein. Seen here are approximately 380,000 distinct CDR3 sequences, approximately 70% observed once, and the top ten hold under 5%. Study-wide findings and caveats: Patients shared some 30 CD8+ CDR3 sequences with controls.

This clonotype was seen just once. The antigen is not known. Germline V CDR1 and CDR2: SGHVS, FNYEAQ. The CDR3 sequence is 15 residues long. Germline trimming cut 6 bases from V and 8 bases from J; bases unmatched to any gene: 15. Input material: sorted CD4+, CD8+, or CD8+CD57+ T cells (not recorded which) from PBMCs. The receptor comes from a human donor in good health, serving as a control. The V call is TRBV7-6, the J call TRBJ1-2; 7 nucleotides align to TRBD1. CDR3: CASRSEGGNTYGYTF. The CDR3 DNA reads as TGTGCCAGCAGGTCGGAAGGGGGCAATACCTACGGCTACACCTTC.